Reported below is one T cell receptor beta chain. Its cognate antigen has yet to be identified. This may stem from a read error, because a much larger clone lies one nucleotide away. The library was produced with 5' RACE. The sequencer listed for this sample is Illumina HiSeq 2500. The second PCR ran for roughly 7 to 12 cycles and used a J-beta primer mix along with a sample-barcoded 5' primer. A template-switch 5' adaptor carrying 12 random nucleotides introduced a unique molecular identifier onto each TCR beta cDNA molecule. Each sample yielded at least 3 million CDR3-containing paired-end reads. First-strand cDNA synthesis was performed from all RNA using the Mint cDNA synthesis kit, with priming by a TRBC-specific oligonucleotide. Following uracil-DNA glycosylase treatment, all cDNA underwent a first 18-cycle PCR with the universal primers M1SS and BC2_uni_R. The study's processing was this. Normalization of each sample was performed by random selection of 1 million high-quality reads, each carrying a distinct molecular identifier. Reads sharing molecular identifiers were discarded rather than binned into consensus sequences. CDR3 identification, clonotype clustering and error correction used MiTCR with a Q25 quality threshold and the strictest error-elimination algorithm. Lower-bound total TCR beta diversity was estimated with a nonparametric unseen species model using Euler transformation. TCRdb reanalyzed the raw reads on its own, using fastp at Q25 for trimming and MiXCR for clone calling, and kept in-frame beta chains. CDR3 protein sequences are deduplicated, and each keeps its most common genes and DNA. In this record, the V and J calls reflect TCRdb's handling and not the investigators' own analysis. This sample comprises some 790,000 distinct CDR3 sequences, 25% to 30% of them detected only once. Around 15% of the sample rests with the top ten.

Taken from the germline V gene, the CDR1 and CDR2 loops are SGDLS and YYNGEE. Trimming leaves V shorter by 2 bases and J shorter by 7 bases, with the junction holding 16 bases beyond the gene matches. The CDR3 runs 17 residues from the cysteine to the phenylalanine. Solely the CDR3 DNA is kept, with 51 bases framed from the first base. This sample was taken from a study of blood T cells in healthy people across ages (dated by TCRdb to about 2015). Concerning the study at large: In model experiments, roughly one uniquely barcoded TCR beta cDNA molecule per two T cells was captured by template switching. Two additional independent replicas of 1 million unique cDNA reads from the same blood draw were analyzed for two donors (one aged 18 to 30 and one aged 80 or older). To avoid experimental bias, donors of different ages were randomly spread across the sequencing lanes. Four age groups were formed from the donors: young (average approximately 15 years), middle-aged (roughly 38), aged (62) and long-lived (less than 85). Age-related changes in TCR beta repertoire diversity were measured in the study by deep sequencing normalized with unique cDNA molecular identifiers.

Broad study findings and their caveats: As age increased, observed TCR beta diversity per million T cells dropped in a roughly linear way, and a significant reduction was already evident by age 40. A strong correlation was found between observed TCR beta diversity and the percentage of naive T cells measured by flow cytometry. Because the CMV infection status of the donors was unknown, age-related changes in expanded clonotypes may potentially have been confounded. Compared with the aged group, the long-lived group had more naive CD4+ T cells, fewer expanded clones and increased TCR diversity, suggesting age selection. Estimates of total diversity based on one million sequenced T cells were considered lower bounds and underestimates. Because profiling used bulk unsorted PBMCs, naive and antigen-experienced compartments could not be compared conclusively.

The donors were under 40 Caucasian individuals from Russia, aged 6 to 90 years, who were systemically healthy. Around 10 milliliters of peripheral blood were collected from each donor into EDTA-treated Vacutainer tubes. Ficoll-Paque density-gradient centrifugation was used to isolate PBMCs, with at least 7 million per sample. Trizol reagent was used to extract total RNA from the PBMCs, yielding at least 5 micrograms per sample. Naive CD45RAhigh/CD27high T cell percentages were measured by flow cytometry on a PBMC aliquot from every donor. Source material: blood. The sequence links TRBV9 to TRBJ2-7, and 9 junctional nucleotides match TRBD2. This TCR was sampled from a woman aged 80 or over in good health. The CDR3 reads CASSVASGVSSYNEQYF. In nucleotides, the sequence is TGTGCCAGCAGCGTGGCTAGCGGGGTCAGCTCCTACAATGAGCAGTACTTC.